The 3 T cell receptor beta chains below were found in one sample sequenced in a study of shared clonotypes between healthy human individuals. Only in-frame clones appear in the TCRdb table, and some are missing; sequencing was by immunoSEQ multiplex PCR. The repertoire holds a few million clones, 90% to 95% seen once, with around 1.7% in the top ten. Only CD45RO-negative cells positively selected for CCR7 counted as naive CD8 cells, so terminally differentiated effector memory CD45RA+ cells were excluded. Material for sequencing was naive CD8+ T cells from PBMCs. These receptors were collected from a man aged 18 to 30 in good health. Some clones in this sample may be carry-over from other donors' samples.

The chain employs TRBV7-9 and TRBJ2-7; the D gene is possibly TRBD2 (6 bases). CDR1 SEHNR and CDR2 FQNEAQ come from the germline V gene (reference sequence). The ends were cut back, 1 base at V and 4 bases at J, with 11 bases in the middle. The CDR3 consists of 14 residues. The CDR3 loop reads CASSLGVSGYEQYF. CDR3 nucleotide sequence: TGTGCCAGCAGCTTAGGGGTCAGCGGGTACGAGCAGTACTTC. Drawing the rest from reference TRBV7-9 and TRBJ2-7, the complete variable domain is DTGVSQNPRHKITKRGQNVTFRCDPISEHNRLYWYRQTLGQGPEFLTYFQNEAQLEKSRLLSDRFSAERPKGSFSTLEIQRTEQGDSAMYLCASSLGVSGYEQYFGPGTRLTVT.

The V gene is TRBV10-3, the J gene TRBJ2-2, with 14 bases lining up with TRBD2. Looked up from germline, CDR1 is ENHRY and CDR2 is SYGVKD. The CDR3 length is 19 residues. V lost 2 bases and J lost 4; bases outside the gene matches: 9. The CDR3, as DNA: TGTGCCATCAGTGAGGAGGGACTAGCGGGAGATTCGGGCACCGGGGAGCTGTTTTTT. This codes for CAISEEGLAGDSGTGELFF.

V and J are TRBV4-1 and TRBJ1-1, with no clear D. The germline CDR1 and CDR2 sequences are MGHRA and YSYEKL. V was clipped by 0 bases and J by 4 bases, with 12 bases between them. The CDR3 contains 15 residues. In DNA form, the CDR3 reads TGCGCCAGCAGCCAAGACCAAGGAGCGGGCACTGAAGCTTTCTTT. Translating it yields CASSQDQGAGTEAFF.